This TCR beta chain was documented in a study of blood T cell repertoires in COVID-19. Study context: Samples representing acute and convalescent COVID-19 were sourced from the United States, Italy and Spain. T cells, B-cell-depleted T cells, or PBMCs supplied cDNA or gDNA.

Per germline, CDR1 SGHTA and CDR2 FQGTGA. Trimming took 3 bases from V and 4 from J, leaving 18 bases between them. The CDR3 totals 17 residues. How the authors handled the data: Estimated nucleated cell counts came from reference gene primer amplification. The assay was immunoSEQ multiplex PCR, and TCRdb's table has in-frame clones only and misses some. From that table come the V and J calls and clone size; the DNA was used to work out D and trimming. There are some 220,000 clones in the sample; less than 85% occur only once, and approximately 7.2% lies in the top ten. V is TRBV7-3 and J is TRBJ2-2, with D maybe TRBD2 (5 bases). Source material: peripheral blood. This clonotype originated in a woman aged 70-85 years with acute or convalescent COVID-19. Written as DNA, the CDR3 is TGTGCCAGCAGCTTGACCGGGGTGAACCTCATCACCGGGGAGCTGTTTTTT. The encoded protein is CASSLTGVNLITGELFF.